This TCR beta chain is from a study of Graves' ophthalmopathy and Graves' hyperthyroidism. Whole-study context: Pretreatment peripheral blood was obtained at initial diagnosis.

A note on this clonotype: An end of the junction differs from the germline gene, which may be a read error.

RNA transcripts provided the template for amplifying TCR beta CDR3 regions. Scientists carried out first-round RT-PCR using HTBI primers and then a second-round multiplex PCR. TCRdb redid the calling of the multiplex PCR reads with MiXCR, one entry per CDR3 protein. This table holds roughly 700,000 distinct CDR3 sequences, 35% to 50% found once. The CDR3 runs 12 residues. Germline V gene lookup returns CDR1 SGHRS and CDR2 YFSETQ. Input material: peripheral blood. The gene calls are TRBV5-1 and TRBJ1-1; TRBD1 matches 10 bases. The source of this sequence is an adult man with Graves' ophthalmopathy. Here the CDR3 DNA reads TGTGCCAGCAGCTTGAAGGGACAGGGGGCTTTCTTT. This translates into CASSLKGQGAFF.